This T cell receptor beta chain was found in a study of shared T cell receptors in the human thymus. This clone has just one count. Measured with immunoSEQ multiplex PCR; TCRdb has only the in-frame clones, and not every one. The sample has around 68,000 clones; roughly 95% are singletons. Trimming pared 3 bases from V and 1 base from J, leaving 13 bases between. The germline gives CDR1 MRHNA, CDR2 SNTAGT. The CDR3 has 17 amino acids. Sample: thymocytes. This TCR derives from a human donor. The V and J genes are TRBV6-4 and TRBJ2-6; possibly TRBD1 for D (5 bases). The CDR3 coding sequence is TGTGCCAGCAGTGAATATCCAGGGTGGTCTGGGGCCAACGTCCTGACTTTC. This translates into CASSEYPGWSGANVLTF.